A selection of T cell receptor beta chains follows, all from one sample in a study of beta chain features in type 1 diabetes. Some clones are missing from TCRdb's copy, which holds only in-frame ones; the method was immunoSEQ multiplex PCR. The sample lists 200,000 to 250,000 clones; about a tenth were seen once. The material sequenced was central memory CD4+ T cells from blood. These receptors were taken from a young man in good health. Each CDR3 is given with its conserved first and last residue. D genes are given only for firm matches. Clone size is given for some rows only: seen once, a few or many times, or a class if the clone is expanded.

clone size	V gene	J gene	D gene	CDR3 DNA	CDR3 protein
.	TRBV15	TRBJ2-2	TRBD2	TGTGCCACCAGCAGAGATCGGGGAGGGTACGGCGGGGAGCTGTTTTTT	CATSRDRGGYGGELFF
.	TRBV4-3	TRBJ2-6	TRBD1	TGCGCCAGCAGCCAGGTTCCGGGACAGCCCTCTGGGGCCAACGTCCTGACTTTC	CASSQVPGQPSGANVLTF
few	TRBV7-6	TRBJ2-7	TRBD2	TGTGCCAGCAGCCCCCAAAGCGGGATTACCCTCTACGAGCAGTACTTC	CASSPQSGITLYEQYF
few	TRBV29-1	TRBJ1-2	.	TGCAGCGTTGTGGGGGGCCCTGGCTACACCTTC	CSVVGGPGYTF
.	TRBV5-1	TRBJ2-7	.	TGCGCCAGCAGCTTTACAACAGTGCTTCCCTACGAGCAGTACTTC	CASSFTTVLPYEQYF
few	TRBV7-2	TRBJ2-5	TRBD1	TGTGCCAGCAGCTCGACAGGGGTTTTGGAGACCCAGTACTTC	CASSSTGVLETQYF
few	TRBV29-1	TRBJ2-3	.	TGCAGCCACCCAGGGACAACCGGCCGCGGGGTGCAGTATTTT	CSHPGTTGRGVQYF
.	TRBV30	TRBJ1-5	.	TGTGCCTGGAGCGGATCGGCCAAGGCAGGCAATCAGCCCCAGCATTTT	CAWSGSAKAGNQPQHF
.	TRBV2	TRBJ2-7	.	TGTGCCAGCAGTGGCAGGGTCTGGAACGAGCAGTACTTC	CASSGRVWNEQYF
many	TRBV12-5	TRBJ2-2	TRBD1	TGTGCTAGTGGTTTGGTCGGGACAGCGGACACCGGGGAGCTGTTTTTT	CASGLVGTADTGELFF
few	TRBV27	TRBJ1-5	TRBD1	TGTGCCAGCAGTGGGACAGGGGGTCAGCCCCAGCATTTT	CASSGTGGQPQHF
.	TRBV10-3	TRBJ2-3	.	TGTGCCATCAGTGATGCGGGATTGGTGGCAGATACGCAGTATTTT	CAISDAGLVADTQYF
.	TRBV5-6	TRBJ2-3	TRBD2	TGTGCCAGCAGCGAAAGCGGGGGGAGCACAGATACGCAGTATTTT	CASSESGGSTDTQYF
.	TRBV13	TRBJ1-1	.	TGTGCCAGCAGCTTCTGGGGAGGCACTGAAGCTTTCTTT	CASSFWGGTEAFF
.	TRBV5-1	TRBJ2-1	.	TGCGCCAGCAGCTTGGGGGACCCGTACAATGAGCAGTTCTTC	CASSLGDPYNEQFF
.	TRBV28	TRBJ2-7	.	TGTGCCAGCAGTCGCGGGTCCGGGTCCCTGGGAAACGAGCAGTACTTC	CASSRGSGSLGNEQYF
.	TRBV4-2	TRBJ1-1	.	TGTGCCAGCAGCCTTTCACGGAACACTGAAGCTTTCTTT	CASSLSRNTEAFF
few	TRBV5-4	TRBJ2-1	TRBD2	TGTGCCAGCAGGCCGGGACTAGAAAACAATGAGCAGTTCTTC	CASRPGLENNEQFF
few	TRBV11-2	TRBJ1-3	TRBD1	TGTGCCAGCAGCTGGACTTGGGGGACAGGGGAAGGAAACACCATATATTTT	CASSWTWGTGEGNTIYF
few	TRBV2	TRBJ2-1	.	TGTGCCAGCGCCGACGGGGCGGAACACAATGAGCAGTTCTTC	CASADGAEHNEQFF
.	TRBV7-6	TRBJ2-7	TRBD2	TGTGCCAGCAGCTCCTCGGGAGGGCCTCGTTACGAGCAGTACTTC	CASSSSGGPRYEQYF
few	TRBV4-2	TRBJ1-1	.	TGTGCCAGCAGCCAAGACGGACAGCTGAGCACTGAAGCTTTCTTT	CASSQDGQLSTEAFF
few	TRBV19	TRBJ2-1	.	TGTGCCAGTAGTCGCCATAACAATGAGCAGTTCTTC	CASSRHNNEQFF
many	TRBV7-9	TRBJ2-3	TRBD2	TGTGCCAGCAGCCCGGGAGGGGGGTCAGATACGCAGTATTTT	CASSPGGGSDTQYF
few	TRBV2	TRBJ2-4	.	TGTGCCAGCGCCGGGCCCTCGGGGGCAAAAAACATTCAGTACTTC	CASAGPSGAKNIQYF
few	TRBV7-2	TRBJ2-7	.	TGTGCCAGCAGGAAGCTGAGGAGCTCCTACGAGCAGTACTTC	CASRKLRSSYEQYF
few	TRBV11-2	TRBJ2-5	TRBD2	TGTGCCAGCAGCTTAGATGGCCTAGCGGGGCAAGAGACCCAGTACTTC	CASSLDGLAGQETQYF
few	TRBV7-2	TRBJ2-1	TRBD2	TGTGCCAGCAGCCTGGGACTAGCGGGGTCCGAGCAGTTCTTC	CASSLGLAGSEQFF
.	TRBV6-1	TRBJ2-7	.	TGTGCCAGCAGTGCTGTCAGGGTTTACGAGCAGTACTTC	CASSAVRVYEQYF
few	TRBV10-3	TRBJ2-6	.	TGTGCCAGCAAGCTTGATGGGGCCAACGTCCTGACTTTC	CASKLDGANVLTF
.	TRBV7-2	TRBJ2-5	.	TGTGCCAGCAGCCGGGCAGGGGAGACCCAGTACTTC	CASSRAGETQYF
many	TRBV7-9	TRBJ2-3	.	TGTGCCAGCAGCGCGACCAGTTACGATACGCAGTATTTT	CASSATSYDTQYF
few	TRBV7-2	TRBJ2-1	TRBD2	TGTGCCAGCAGCCGGGAGGTTCAGCCCTACAATGAGCAGTTCTTC	CASSREVQPYNEQFF
.	TRBV30	TRBJ2-7	TRBD2	TGTGCCTGGAGTGGAGCTAGCGGGAGCTTTTCCGAGCAGTACTTC	CAWSGASGSFSEQYF
few	TRBV6-1	TRBJ1-2	.	TGTGCCAGCAGGCCGCCGGGTGGAGCTAACTATGGCTACACCTTC	CASRPPGGANYGYTF
many	TRBV4-2	TRBJ2-3	.	TGTGCCAGCAGCCTTGGGGGGACAGAAGATACGCAGTATTTT	CASSLGGTEDTQYF
few	TRBV7-2	TRBJ2-3	.	TGTGCCAGCAGCTTAGCGGGAGTGGTCGCAGATACGCAGTATTTT	CASSLAGVVADTQYF
.	TRBV11-3	TRBJ2-7	.	TGTGCCAGCAGCTTAGGAGGGATCAGCAAGCAGTACTTC	CASSLGGISKQYF
.	TRBV4-1	TRBJ1-2	.	TGCGCCAGCAGCCAAGTTCCCTTGGGACTAACTAACTATGGCTACACCTTC	CASSQVPLGLTNYGYTF
.	TRBV7-2	TRBJ2-7	TRBD2	TGTGCCAGCAGCCGCGCCTCCGGGACTAGCGCGACTCCCTACGAGCAGTACTTC	CASSRASGTSATPYEQYF
few	TRBV29-1	TRBJ1-2	TRBD1	TGCAGCGTTGTCTTTCAACAGGGGTCTAACTATGGCTACACCTTC	CSVVFQQGSNYGYTF
many	TRBV2	TRBJ1-2	TRBD1	TGTGCCGGGCAGGGGGCCATAAGATATGGCTACACCTTC	CAGQGAIRYGYTF